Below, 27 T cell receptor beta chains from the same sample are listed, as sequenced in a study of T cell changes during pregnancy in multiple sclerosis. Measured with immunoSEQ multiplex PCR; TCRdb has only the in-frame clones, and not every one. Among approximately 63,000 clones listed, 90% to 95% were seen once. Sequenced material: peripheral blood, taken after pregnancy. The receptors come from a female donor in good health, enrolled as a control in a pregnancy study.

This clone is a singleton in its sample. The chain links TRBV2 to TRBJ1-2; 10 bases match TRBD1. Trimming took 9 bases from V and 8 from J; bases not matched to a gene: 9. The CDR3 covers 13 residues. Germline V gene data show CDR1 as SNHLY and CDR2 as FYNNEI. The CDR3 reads CASDGTGVMGYTF. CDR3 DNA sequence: TGTGCCAGTGACGGGACAGGGGTTATGGGCTACACCTTC.

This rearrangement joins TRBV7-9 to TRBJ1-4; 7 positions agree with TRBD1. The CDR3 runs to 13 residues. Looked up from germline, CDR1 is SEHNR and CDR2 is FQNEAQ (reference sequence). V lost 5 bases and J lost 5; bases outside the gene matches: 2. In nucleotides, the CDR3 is TGTGCCAGCAGCCGGGGACAGAATGAAAAACTGTTTTTT. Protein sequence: CASSRGQNEKLFF.

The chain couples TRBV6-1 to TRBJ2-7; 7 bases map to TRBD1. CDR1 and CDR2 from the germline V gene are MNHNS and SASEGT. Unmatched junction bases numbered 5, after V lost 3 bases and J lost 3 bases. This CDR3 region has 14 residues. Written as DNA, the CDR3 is TGTGCCAGCAGTGATCTAGGGGGCTTCTACGAGCAGTACTTC. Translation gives CASSDLGGFYEQYF.

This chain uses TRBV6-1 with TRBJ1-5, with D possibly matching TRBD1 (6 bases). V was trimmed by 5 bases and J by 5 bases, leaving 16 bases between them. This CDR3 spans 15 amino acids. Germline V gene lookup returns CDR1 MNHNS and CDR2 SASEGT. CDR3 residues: CASSLFFRGDQPQHF. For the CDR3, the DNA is TGTGCCAGCAGTCTATTTTTCAGGGGTGATCAGCCCCAGCATTTT.

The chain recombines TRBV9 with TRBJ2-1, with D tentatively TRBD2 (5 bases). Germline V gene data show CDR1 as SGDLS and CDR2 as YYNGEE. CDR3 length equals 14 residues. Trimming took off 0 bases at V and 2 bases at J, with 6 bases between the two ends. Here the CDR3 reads CASSVGTAYNEQFF. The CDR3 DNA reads TGTGCCAGCAGCGTAGGGACTGCCTACAATGAGCAGTTCTTC.

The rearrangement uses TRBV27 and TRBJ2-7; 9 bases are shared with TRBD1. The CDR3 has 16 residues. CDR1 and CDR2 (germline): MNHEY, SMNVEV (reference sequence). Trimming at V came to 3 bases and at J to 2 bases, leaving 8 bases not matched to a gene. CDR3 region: CASSFQGGQGTYEQYF. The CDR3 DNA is TGTGCCAGCAGTTTTCAAGGCGGACAGGGGACCTACGAGCAGTACTTC.

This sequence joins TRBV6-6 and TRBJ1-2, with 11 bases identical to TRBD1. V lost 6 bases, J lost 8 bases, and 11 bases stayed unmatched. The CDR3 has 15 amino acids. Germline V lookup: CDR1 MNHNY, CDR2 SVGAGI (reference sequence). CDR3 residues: CASSFRDRGGDGYTF. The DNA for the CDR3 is TGTGCCAGCAGCTTCCGGGACAGGGGGGGAGACGGCTACACCTTC.

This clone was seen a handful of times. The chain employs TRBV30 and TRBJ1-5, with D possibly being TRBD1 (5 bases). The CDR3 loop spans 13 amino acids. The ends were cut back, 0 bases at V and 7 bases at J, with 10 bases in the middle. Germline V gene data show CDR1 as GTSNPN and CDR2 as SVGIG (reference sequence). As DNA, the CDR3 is TGTGCCTGGAGTGTAGGGGTACGGCAGCCCCAGCATTTT. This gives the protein CAWSVGVRQPQHF.

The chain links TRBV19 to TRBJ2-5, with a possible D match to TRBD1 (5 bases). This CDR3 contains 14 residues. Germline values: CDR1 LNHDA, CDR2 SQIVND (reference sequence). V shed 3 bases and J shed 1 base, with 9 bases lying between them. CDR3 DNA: TGTGCCAGTAGTATTAGGCAGGGCCAAGAGACCCAGTACTTC. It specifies CASSIRQGQETQYF.

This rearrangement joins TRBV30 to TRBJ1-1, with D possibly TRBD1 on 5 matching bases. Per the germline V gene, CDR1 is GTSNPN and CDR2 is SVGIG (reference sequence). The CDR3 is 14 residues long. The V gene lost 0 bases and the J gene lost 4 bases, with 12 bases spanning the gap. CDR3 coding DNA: TGTGCCTGGAGTGTGGGGCAGGGAAGCACTGAAGCTTTCTTT. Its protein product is CAWSVGQGSTEAFF.

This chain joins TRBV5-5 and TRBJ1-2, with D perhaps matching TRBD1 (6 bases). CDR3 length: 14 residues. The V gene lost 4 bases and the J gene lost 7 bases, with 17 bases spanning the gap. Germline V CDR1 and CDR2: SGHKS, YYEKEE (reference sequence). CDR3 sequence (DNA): TGTGCCAGCAGCCCTCCCACAGGGCCCCTTGGCTACACCTTC. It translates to CASSPPTGPLGYTF.

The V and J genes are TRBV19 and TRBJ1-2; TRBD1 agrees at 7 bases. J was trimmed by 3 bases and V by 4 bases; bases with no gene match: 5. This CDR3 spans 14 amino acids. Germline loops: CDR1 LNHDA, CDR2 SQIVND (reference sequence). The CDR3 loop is CASSKPQGDYGYTF. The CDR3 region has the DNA TGTGCCAGTAGTAAGCCCCAGGGGGACTATGGCTACACCTTC.

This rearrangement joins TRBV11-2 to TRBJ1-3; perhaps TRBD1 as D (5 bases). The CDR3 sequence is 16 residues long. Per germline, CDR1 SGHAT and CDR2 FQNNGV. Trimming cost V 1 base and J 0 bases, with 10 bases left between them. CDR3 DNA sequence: TGTGCCAGCAGCTTAGCCGCGGACATCTCTGGAAACACCATATATTTT. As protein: CASSLAADISGNTIYF.

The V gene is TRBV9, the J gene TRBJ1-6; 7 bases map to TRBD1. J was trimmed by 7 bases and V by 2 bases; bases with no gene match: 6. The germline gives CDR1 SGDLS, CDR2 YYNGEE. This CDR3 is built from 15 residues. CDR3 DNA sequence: TGTGCCAGCAGCGTTTCCACAGGGGAGAATTCACCCCTCCACTTT. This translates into CASSVSTGENSPLHF. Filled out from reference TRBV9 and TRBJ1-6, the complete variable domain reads DSGVTQTPKHLITATGQRVTLRCSPRSGDLSVYWYQQSLDQGLQFLIQYYNGEERAKGNILERFSAQQFPDLHSELNLSSLELGDSALYFCASSVSTGENSPLHFGNGTRLTVT.

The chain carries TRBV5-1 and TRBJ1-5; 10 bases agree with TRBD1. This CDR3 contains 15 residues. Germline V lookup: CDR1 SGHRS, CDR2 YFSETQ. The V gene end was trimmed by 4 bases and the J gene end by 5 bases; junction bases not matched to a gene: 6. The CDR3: CASSPDGQGDQPQHF. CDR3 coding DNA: TGCGCCAGCAGCCCTGATGGACAGGGGGATCAGCCCCAGCATTTT. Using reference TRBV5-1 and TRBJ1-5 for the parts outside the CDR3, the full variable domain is KAGVTQTPRYLIKTRGQQVTLSCSPISGHRSVSWYQQTPGQGLQFLFEYFSETQRNKGNFPGRFSGRQFSNSRSEMNVSTLELGDSALYLCASSPDGQGDQPQHFGDGTRLSIL.

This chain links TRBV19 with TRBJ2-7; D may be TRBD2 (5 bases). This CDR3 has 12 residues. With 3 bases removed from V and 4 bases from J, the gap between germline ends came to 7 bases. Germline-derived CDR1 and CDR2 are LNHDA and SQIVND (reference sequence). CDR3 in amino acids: CASSIGGYEQYF. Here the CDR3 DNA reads TGTGCCAGTAGTATCGGCGGGTACGAGCAGTACTTC.

The CDR3 spells CASSRIQGAIPDNYGYTF. The DNA of the CDR3 is TGTGCCAGCAGCCGGATACAGGGGGCGATTCCAGATAACTATGGCTACACCTTC. This rearrangement joins TRBV4-2 to TRBJ1-2; 9 bases map to TRBD1. Germline V gene lookup returns CDR1 LGHNA and CDR2 YNFKEQ. The CDR3 has 18 amino acids. V lost 4 bases and J lost 1; bases outside the gene matches: 13.

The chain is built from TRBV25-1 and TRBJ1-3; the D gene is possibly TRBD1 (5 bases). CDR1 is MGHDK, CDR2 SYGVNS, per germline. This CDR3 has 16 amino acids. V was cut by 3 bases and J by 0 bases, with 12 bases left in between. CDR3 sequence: CASSDFQGLSGNTIYF. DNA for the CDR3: TGTGCCAGCAGTGATTTTCAGGGTCTCTCTGGAAACACCATATATTTT.

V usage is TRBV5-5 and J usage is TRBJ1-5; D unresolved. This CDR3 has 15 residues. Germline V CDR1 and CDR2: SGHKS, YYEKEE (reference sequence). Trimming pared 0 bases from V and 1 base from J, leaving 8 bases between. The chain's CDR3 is CASSLESGSNQPQHF. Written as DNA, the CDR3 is TGTGCCAGCAGCTTGGAGTCGGGGAGCAATCAGCCCCAGCATTTT.

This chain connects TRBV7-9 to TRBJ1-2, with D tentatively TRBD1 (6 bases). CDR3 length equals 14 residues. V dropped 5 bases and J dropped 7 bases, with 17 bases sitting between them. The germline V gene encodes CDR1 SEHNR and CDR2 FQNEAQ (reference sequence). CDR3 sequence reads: CASSILTGSGGYTF. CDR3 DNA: TGTGCCAGCAGCATTCTGACAGGTTCAGGTGGCTACACCTTC.

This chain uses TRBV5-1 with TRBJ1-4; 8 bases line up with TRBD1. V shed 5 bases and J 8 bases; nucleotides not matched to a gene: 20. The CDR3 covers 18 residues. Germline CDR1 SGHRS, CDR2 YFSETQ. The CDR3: CASRRGQESLTRREKLFF. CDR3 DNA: TGCGCCAGCAGACGGGGACAGGAGAGCCTTACTCGGCGGGAAAAACTGTTTTTT.

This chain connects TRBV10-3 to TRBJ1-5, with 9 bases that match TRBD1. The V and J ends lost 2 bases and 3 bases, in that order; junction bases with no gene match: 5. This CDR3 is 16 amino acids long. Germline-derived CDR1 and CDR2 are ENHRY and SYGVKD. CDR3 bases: TGTGCCATCAGTGAGGCGGGACAGGGCCACAATCAGCCCCAGCATTTT. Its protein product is CAISEAGQGHNQPQHF.

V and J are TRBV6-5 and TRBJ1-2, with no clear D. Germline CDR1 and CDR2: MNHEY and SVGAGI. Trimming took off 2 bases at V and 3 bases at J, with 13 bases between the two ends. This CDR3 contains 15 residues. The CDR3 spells CASSYGREADYGYTF. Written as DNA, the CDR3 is TGTGCCAGCAGTTACGGGAGGGAGGCAGACTATGGCTACACCTTC.

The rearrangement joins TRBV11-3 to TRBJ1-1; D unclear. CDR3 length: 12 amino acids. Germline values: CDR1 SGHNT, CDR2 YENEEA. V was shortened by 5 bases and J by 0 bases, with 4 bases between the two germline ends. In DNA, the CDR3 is TGTGCCAGCAGCCTTATGAACACTGAAGCTTTCTTT. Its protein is CASSLMNTEAFF.

CDR3 loop: CASSLGTGASYGYTF. For the CDR3, the DNA is TGTGCCAGCAGCTTAGGGACAGGGGCAAGCTATGGCTACACCTTC. The V and J genes are TRBV7-2 and TRBJ1-2, with TRBD1 matching over 9 bases. The J segment lost 4 bases and the V segment lost 1 base, leaving 4 bases of the junction unmatched. CDR3 length: 15 residues. Germline V gene data show CDR1 as SGHTA and CDR2 as FQGNSA.

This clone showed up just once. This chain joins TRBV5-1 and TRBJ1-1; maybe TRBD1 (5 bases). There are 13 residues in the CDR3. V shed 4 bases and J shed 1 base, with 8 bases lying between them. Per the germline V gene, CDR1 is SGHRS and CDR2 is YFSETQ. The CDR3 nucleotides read TGCGCCAGCAGCATGACAGCGAACACTGAAGCTTTCTTT. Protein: CASSMTANTEAFF.

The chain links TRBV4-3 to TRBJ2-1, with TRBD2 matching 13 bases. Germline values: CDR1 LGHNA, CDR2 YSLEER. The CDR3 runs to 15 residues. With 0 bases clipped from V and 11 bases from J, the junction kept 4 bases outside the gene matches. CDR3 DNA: TGCGCCAGCAGCCAAGATCAACTAGCGGGGGGGAAGCAGTTCTTC. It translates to CASSQDQLAGGKQFF.